This entry lists 27 T cell receptor beta chains sequenced from one sample in a study of cytomegalovirus exposure and HLA in healthy donors. This PCR relied on a set of 60 Vbeta primers and 13 Jbeta primers. Sequencing was performed with immunoSEQ multiplex PCR; in TCRdb, only in-frame clones are kept and a portion is missing. The repertoire holds over 150,000 clones, with around 88% as singletons. The sequenced sample consisted of PBMCs. These TCRs come from a woman in her 30s in good health and CMV-seronegative.

This rearrangement joins TRBV28 to TRBJ1-3; 10 nucleotides line up with TRBD1. V shed 6 bases and J 7 bases; nucleotides not matched to a gene: 6. CDR3 size: 14 residues. Germline V lookup: CDR1 MDHEN, CDR2 SYDVKM. CDR3 coding DNA: TGTGCCAGCAGGACAAGACAGGGGGCGAACACCATATATTTT. This sequence encodes CASRTRQGANTIYF.

This clone was picked up a small number of times. V and J are TRBV10-1 and TRBJ2-3, with 7 bases lining up with TRBD1. CDR3 length: 16 amino acids. V dropped 3 bases and J dropped 1; count of bases not matched to a gene: 7. Germline V gene sequence: CDR1 WNHNN, CDR2 SYGVQD (reference sequence). CDR3 in amino acids: CASSDRGPGGTDTQYF. CDR3 in DNA: TGCGCCAGCAGTGATAGGGGGCCCGGAGGCACAGATACGCAGTATTTT.

This chain joins TRBV5-4 and TRBJ2-7; 8 bases map to TRBD1. Germline assignment: CDR1 SGHNT and CDR2 YYREEE (reference sequence). V lost 4 bases, J lost 5 bases, and 5 bases stayed unmatched. The CDR3 contains 13 residues. The CDR3 spells CASSAGQVHEQYF. The DNA of the CDR3 is TGTGCCAGCAGCGCGGGACAGGTCCACGAGCAGTACTTC.

The chain employs TRBV19 and TRBJ1-2; TRBD1 might be the D (6 bases). Trimming cost V 5 bases and J 4 bases, with 14 bases left between them. CDR3 length equals 14 residues. Per germline, CDR1 LNHDA and CDR2 SQIVND (reference sequence). CDR3 nucleotide sequence: TGTGCCAGTAGTCTGAGGACAGACTTCTATGGCTACACCTTC. Protein product: CASSLRTDFYGYTF. Full variable domain (rest looked up from reference TRBV19 and TRBJ1-2): DGGITQSPKYLFRKEGQNVTLSCEQNLNHDAMYWYRQDPGQGLRLIYYSQIVNDFQKGDIAEGYSVSREKKESFPLTVTSAQKNPTAFYLCASSLRTDFYGYTFGSGTRLTVV.

The table lists this clone with a few counts. CDR3 bases: TGTGCCAGCAGTCTCAGCGGGACAGGGATATCGGATGAGCAGTTCTTC. It is translated as CASSLSGTGISDEQFF. This chain uses TRBV27 with TRBJ2-1; 9 bases are a match to TRBD1. The J segment lost 8 bases and the V segment lost 5 bases, leaving 13 bases of the junction unmatched. The CDR3 is 16 residues long. The V gene's germline CDR1 is MNHEY and CDR2 SMNVEV (reference sequence).

Details on this clone: Other DNA sequences in this specimen translate into the identical CDR3. The rearrangement uses TRBV29-1 and TRBJ2-3; 10 bases match TRBD1. Germline CDR1 SQVTM, CDR2 ANQGSEA. Trimming cost V 6 bases and J 3 bases; bases outside gene matches: 0. The CDR3 has 12 residues. In DNA, the CDR3 is TGCAGCGTGGACAGGGGGACAGATACGCAGTATTTT. Amino acids: CSVDRGTDTQYF.

The chain is built from TRBV14 and TRBJ2-3, with a tentative D call TRBD2 (5 bases). CDR1 and CDR2 (germline): SGHDN, FVKESK. The CDR3 is 16 residues long. The V and J ends lost 5 bases and 4 bases respectively, with 19 bases between them. The CDR3 loop is CASSSHDSPRADTQYF. The CDR3 DNA is TGTGCCAGCAGCTCACATGACTCGCCGAGGGCAGATACGCAGTATTTT.

The chain combines TRBV19 with TRBJ2-2; D is perhaps TRBD1 (5 bases). Germline V lookup: CDR1 LNHDA, CDR2 SQIVND (reference sequence). This CDR3 has 14 amino acids. The ends were cut back, 5 bases at V and 5 bases at J, with 12 bases in the middle. CDR3 sequence (DNA): TGTGCCAGTAGTGGGCAGGGCCGAACCGGGGAGCTGTTTTTT. This encodes CASSGQGRTGELFF.

This clone came up once. The chain is built from TRBV25-1 and TRBJ1-6; D is perhaps TRBD1 (5 bases). Germline V lookup: CDR1 MGHDK, CDR2 SYGVNS. The CDR3 length is 15 residues. V lost 5 bases to trimming and J lost 10 bases, with 18 bases between them. This CDR3 reads CASSPGGEDHSPLHF. The DNA for the CDR3 is TGTGCCAGCAGTCCGGGGGGGGAAGATCACTCACCCCTCCACTTT.

The chain employs TRBV27 and TRBJ2-1; 9 bases fit TRBD2. The CDR3 has 14 amino acids. Trimming at V came to 10 bases and at J to 2 bases, leaving 6 bases not matched to a gene. Germline V gene data show CDR1 as MNHEY and CDR2 as SMNVEV (reference sequence). CDR3 DNA: TGTGCCACCATAGCGGGAGTGGCCTACAATGAGCAGTTCTTC. Encoded protein: CATIAGVAYNEQFF.

The V gene is TRBV30, the J gene TRBJ1-5; 8 nucleotides align to TRBD1. Germline lookup yields CDR1 GTSNPN and CDR2 SVGIG (reference sequence). V gave up 1 base and J gave up 7 bases; unmatched junction bases: 9. This CDR3 comprises 15 residues. Here the CDR3 reads CAWSDRQGINQPQHF. The CDR3 coding sequence is TGTGCCTGGAGTGACCGACAGGGGATAAACCAGCCCCAGCATTTT.

The V call is TRBV7-2, the J call TRBJ2-5; 12 nucleotides agree with TRBD2. CDR1 and CDR2 (germline): SGHTA, FQGNSA. The CDR3 has 16 residues. J lost 1 base, V lost 5 bases, and 5 bases had no gene match. The CDR3, as DNA: TGTGCCAGCAGCCGTCTGACTAGCGGGGGCCAAGAGACCCAGTACTTC. Amino acid sequence: CASSRLTSGGQETQYF.

This clone showed up just a few times. This chain connects TRBV19 to TRBJ1-1, with D hard to call. Trimming left V 5 bases short and J 1 base short, with 11 bases between. Germline-derived CDR1 and CDR2 are LNHDA and SQIVND (reference sequence). CDR3 length: 14 residues. The DNA of the CDR3 is TGTGCCAGTAGTCTTAGCCAACGGAACACTGAAGCTTTCTTT. Translation gives CASSLSQRNTEAFF.

The rearrangement links TRBV7-9 to TRBJ2-7; D remains ambiguous. The CDR3 runs 14 residues. Germline lookup yields CDR1 SEHNR and CDR2 FQNEAQ (reference sequence). The V and J ends lost 6 bases and 0 bases respectively, with 12 bases between them. The CDR3 spells CASSLRLDSYEQYF. CDR3 sequence (DNA): TGTGCCAGCAGTCTGAGGTTGGACTCCTACGAGCAGTACTTC.

The CDR3 here is CATSRAPTGETQYF. The CDR3 DNA sequence: TGTGCCACCAGCAGGGCTCCGACGGGGGAGACCCAGTACTTC. The V call is TRBV15, the J call TRBJ2-5, with a weak D call TRBD2 (5 bases). V was cut by 3 bases and J by 5 bases, with 13 bases left in between. The CDR3 loop spans 14 amino acids. Looked up from germline, CDR1 is LNHNV and CDR2 is YYDKDF (reference sequence). Together with reference TRBV15 and TRBJ2-5, the CDR3 gives the full variable domain: DAMVIQNPRYQVTQFGKPVTLSCSQTLNHNVMYWYQQKSSQAPKLLFHYYDKDFNNEADTPDNFQSRRPNTSFCFLDIRSPGLGDTAMYLCATSRAPTGETQYFGPGTRLLVL.

In DNA form, the CDR3 reads TGTGCAAGTCGCTTAGCGCAGTCTAGCGGGGGAGCCAAAAACATTCAGTACTTC. Translating it yields CASRLAQSSGGAKNIQYF. The chain couples TRBV12-2 to TRBJ2-4; TRBD2, the table's D call, lacks a check against the DNA. TRBV12-2 is annotated as a pseudogene. The CDR3 length is 18 residues.

The gene calls are TRBV11-2 and TRBJ1-1, with D unresolved. Deletions cut 1 base from V and 4 bases from J, with 13 bases between. There are 15 residues in the CDR3. Germline V gene data show CDR1 as SGHAT and CDR2 as FQNNGV. The CDR3 DNA is TGTGCCAGCAGCTTAGTCGCCGGCGGGTTCACTGAAGCTTTCTTT. Encoded protein: CASSLVAGGFTEAFF.

As DNA, the CDR3 is TGTGCCAGCAGTTCGGGACAGGGGCCGCCCTACGAGCAGTACTTC. Its protein product is CASSSGQGPPYEQYF. The chain joins TRBV28 to TRBJ2-7; 10 bases are a match to TRBD1. Germline V gene lookup returns CDR1 MDHEN and CDR2 SYDVKM. Trimming cost V 4 bases and J 2 bases; bases outside gene matches: 5. This CDR3 contains 15 residues.

The chain employs TRBV5-1 and TRBJ2-6, with 7 bases lining up with TRBD1. This CDR3 has 16 residues. Per germline, CDR1 SGHRS and CDR2 YFSETQ. V was pared by 4 bases and J by 1 base, with 5 bases of the junction left unmatched. CDR3 nucleotides: TGCGCCAGCAGCCCGGACAGGTCGTCTGGGGCCAACGTCCTGACTTTC. It yields the protein CASSPDRSSGANVLTF.

The genes are TRBV19 and TRBJ1-1; D not certain. CDR3 length equals 15 residues. V dropped 3 bases and J dropped 0 bases, with 11 bases sitting between them. Germline V gene lookup returns CDR1 LNHDA and CDR2 SQIVND (reference sequence). CDR3 region: CASSIGMGMNTEAFF. CDR3 DNA sequence: TGTGCCAGTAGTATCGGTATGGGCATGAACACTGAAGCTTTCTTT.

The CDR3 region has the DNA TGTGCCAGCAGCTTACGGGGGGGTTACAATGAGCAGTTCTTC. The encoded protein is CASSLRGGYNEQFF. The chain combines TRBV11-3 with TRBJ2-1, with TRBD2 matching 8 bases. CDR3 length: 14 amino acids. After removal of 2 bases from V and 4 bases from J, the junction contained 1 base not matched to a gene. Germline-derived CDR1 and CDR2 are SGHNT and YENEEA.

The rearrangement uses TRBV18 and TRBJ2-3; TRBD1 matches at 7 bases. With V trimmed by 4 bases and J by 5 bases, 12 bases remained unmatched. The germline V gene has CDR1 KGHSH and CDR2 LQKENI. The CDR3 length is 16 residues. In DNA, the CDR3 is TGTGCCAGCTCACTCCGGACAGGATCGGGTGTAGATACGCAGTATTTT. It codes for CASSLRTGSGVDTQYF.

The V gene is TRBV5-6, the J gene TRBJ1-2, with 10 bases fitting TRBD1. Germline V gene lookup returns CDR1 SGHDT and CDR2 YYEEEE. Trimming at V came to 0 bases and at J to 6 bases, leaving 8 bases not matched to a gene. This CDR3 is built from 16 residues. DNA for the CDR3: TGTGCCAGCAGCTTGGTGGGACAGGGGCCTTCGGATGGCTACACCTTC. Its translation is CASSLVGQGPSDGYTF.

The chain employs TRBV30 and TRBJ2-7, with 7 bases matching TRBD2. CDR3 length equals 13 residues. Germline CDR1 reads GTSNPN; CDR2 reads SVGIG (reference sequence). The V gene end was trimmed by 4 bases and the J gene end by 7 bases; junction bases not matched to a gene: 10. This CDR3 reads CAWTGGRALEQYF. The DNA of the CDR3 is TGTGCCTGGACAGGTGGGAGGGCCCTGGAGCAGTACTTC.

This clone showed up just once. CDR3 region: CASSAGTSGNEQFF. Written as DNA, the CDR3 is TGTGCCAGCAGTGCCGGGACTAGCGGCAATGAGCAGTTCTTC. The chain uses TRBV6-1 and TRBJ2-1; 11 bases map to TRBD2. Germline loops: CDR1 MNHNS, CDR2 SASEGT. This CDR3 contains 14 residues. The V gene end was trimmed by 4 bases and the J gene end by 6 bases; junction bases not matched to a gene: 2.

This sequence joins TRBV19 and TRBJ1-1; TRBD1 matches 10 bases. This CDR3 spans 13 amino acids. Unmatched junction bases numbered 2, after V lost 6 bases and J lost 4 bases. The germline gives CDR1 LNHDA, CDR2 SQIVND (reference sequence). CDR3 region: CASSRDRGTEAFF. The CDR3 coding sequence is TGTGCCAGTAGCCGGGACAGGGGCACTGAAGCTTTCTTT. Combining the CDR3 with reference TRBV19 and TRBJ1-1 gives the whole variable domain DGGITQSPKYLFRKEGQNVTLSCEQNLNHDAMYWYRQDPGQGLRLIYYSQIVNDFQKGDIAEGYSVSREKKESFPLTVTSAQKNPTAFYLCASSRDRGTEAFFGQGTRLTVV.

The genes are TRBV18 and TRBJ1-1, with 7 bases matching TRBD1. The V gene's germline CDR1 is KGHSH and CDR2 LQKENI. The V gene end was trimmed by 3 bases and the J gene end by 4 bases; junction bases not matched to a gene: 5. The CDR3 spans 14 residues. The CDR3 region has the DNA TGTGCCAGCTCACCTGAGGGGGCTCGCACTGAAGCTTTCTTT. It yields the protein CASSPEGARTEAFF.